These 19 T cell receptor beta chains came from one sample sequenced in a study of vaccination and CD4 T cells after COVID-19. Their antigen targets remain unknown. Treatment meaning: roughly 10-day PBMC culture with coronavirus spike peptide pools or control peptides (ViraFEST assay). The Oncomine TCR Beta short-read assay generated sequence data from the DNA of cultured CD4+ T cells. TCRdb re-derived calls from the PCR reads in MiXCR, one entry per CDR3 protein. Among over 10,000 distinct CDR3 sequences listed, 79% were seen once. Specimen: CD4+ T cells from blood, cultured in vitro. The source is a human donor who had recovered from COVID-19.

V is TRBV6-5 and J is TRBJ1-6; D remains unclear. CDR3 size: 13 residues. CDR1 and CDR2 (germline): MNHEY, SVGAGI. V was pared by 2 bases and J by 10 bases, with 9 bases between. CDR3 in amino acids: CASSYEVWSPLHF. CDR3 nucleotide sequence: TGTGCCAGCAGTTACGAGGTTTGGTCACCCCTCCACTTT.

This chain links TRBV20-1 with TRBJ2-2, with D tentatively TRBD2 (5 bases). Per germline, CDR1 DFQATT and CDR2 SNEGSKA (reference sequence). Trimming left V 0 bases short and J 2 bases short, with 13 bases between. The CDR3 has 16 residues. The CDR3 DNA follows: TGCAGTGCTAGAGACCCAAGACTATACAACACCGGGGAGCTGTTTTTT. This sequence encodes CSARDPRLYNTGELFF.

This clonotype has just one count. The CDR3 region is CATSPRWGTGELFF. The CDR3 DNA sequence: TGTGCCACCAGTCCCAGGTGGGGCACCGGGGAGCTGTTTTTT. The rearrangement joins TRBV24-1 to TRBJ2-2; no clear D gene. Between the trimmed V and J ends, which lost 6 bases and 4 bases, there was a span of 11 bases. The CDR3 totals 14 residues. CDR1 KGHDR and CDR2 SFDVKD come from the germline V gene.

The chain couples TRBV6-1 to TRBJ1-1; TRBD1 matches 10 bases. The CDR3 covers 15 residues. CDR1 is MNHNS, CDR2 SASEGT, per germline. With V trimmed by 7 bases and J by 1 base, 6 bases remained unmatched. The CDR3 bases are TGTGCCAGCATTAAGACAGGGGGCAGGAACACTGAAGCTTTCTTT. It is translated as CASIKTGGRNTEAFF.

The chain employs TRBV6-5 and TRBJ1-6; TRBD1 aligns across 8 bases. The germline V gene encodes CDR1 MNHEY and CDR2 SVGAGI. This CDR3 contains 16 residues. Germline trimming cut 0 bases from V and 7 bases from J; bases unmatched to any gene: 5. Here the CDR3 reads CASSYSMRTGNSPLHF. CDR3 nucleotides: TGTGCCAGCAGTTACTCGATGAGGACAGGGAATTCACCCCTCCACTTT.

There are a few counts of this clonotype. The gene calls are TRBV6-1 and TRBJ1-2; 8 positions agree with TRBD1. Germline assignment: CDR1 MNHNS and CDR2 SASEGT. V was clipped by 4 bases and J by 1 base; unmatched bases: 5. The CDR3 extends over 15 amino acids. The CDR3 DNA follows: TGTGCCAGCAGTGGGACAGGGATTTTTAACTATGGCTACACCTTC. Translating it yields CASSGTGIFNYGYTF.

CDR3 sequence (DNA): TGTGCCAGCTGTAAAAACGGGGAACTCTATGGCTACACCTTC. It specifies CASCKNGELYGYTF. The gene calls are TRBV27 and TRBJ1-2; D unclear. Per the germline V gene, CDR1 is MNHEY and CDR2 is SMNVEV (reference sequence). Trimming removed 8 bases at V and 4 bases at J, with 17 bases between. The CDR3 length is 14 residues.

The rearrangement joins TRBV20-1 to TRBJ1-1; D uncertain. CDR1 is DFQATT and CDR2 is SNEGSKA in the germline V gene (reference sequence). Trimming took off 8 bases at V and 1 base at J, with 14 bases between the two ends. There are 13 residues in the CDR3. For the CDR3, the DNA is TGCAGTCCGGAGCGGGCCAGGAACACTGAAGCTTTCTTT. Its protein is CSPERARNTEAFF.

V and J are TRBV11-2 and TRBJ2-5, with D possibly matching TRBD2 (7 bases). The CDR3 length is 16 residues. V was shortened by 2 bases and J by 4 bases, with 17 bases between the two germline ends. Germline V lookup: CDR1 SGHAT, CDR2 FQNNGV. CDR3 nucleotide sequence: TGTGCCAGCAGCTTAAGGGGGAGGGCCGTAGGAGAGACCCAGTACTTC. Translated, it gives CASSLRGRAVGETQYF.

This clonotype came up once. The chain recombines TRBV19 with TRBJ1-2; no reliable D call. The CDR3 has 14 amino acids. V lost 7 bases and J lost 0, with 12 bases in between. Germline loops: CDR1 LNHDA, CDR2 SQIVND (reference sequence). The CDR3 reads CASTHTEANYGYTF. The CDR3 DNA reads as TGTGCCAGTACCCACACCGAAGCTAACTATGGCTACACCTTC.

The CDR3 DNA is TGTGCCAGCAGCGACAGGGGGGACGTAATAGAGACCCAGTACTTC. This encodes CASSDRGDVIETQYF. The chain employs TRBV7-2 and TRBJ2-5, with 9 bases aligning to TRBD1. The V segment lost 5 bases and the J segment 4 bases; nucleotides outside the gene matches: 8. The CDR3 totals 15 residues. CDR1 and CDR2 from the germline V gene are SGHTA and FQGNSA. Filled out from reference TRBV7-2 and TRBJ2-5, the complete variable domain reads GAGVSQSPSNKVTEKGKDVELRCDPISGHTALYWYRQSLGQGLEFLIYFQGNSAPDKSGLPSDRFSAERTGGSVSTLTIQRTQQEDSAVYLCASSDRGDVIETQYFGPGTRLLVL.

The J gene is TRBJ1-1, the V gene TRBV20-1; D is ambiguous. This CDR3 spans 13 amino acids. Trimming removed 6 bases at V and 1 base at J, with 12 bases between. Looked up from germline, CDR1 is DFQATT and CDR2 is SNEGSKA (reference sequence). The CDR3 loop is CSAGFSANTEAFF. CDR3 in DNA: TGCAGTGCGGGGTTTTCGGCGAACACTGAAGCTTTCTTT.

This clonotype was picked up one time. The chain recombines TRBV19 with TRBJ1-5; D gene uncertain. V was trimmed by 8 bases and J by 1 base, leaving 6 bases between them. The CDR3 totals 12 residues. Germline lookup yields CDR1 LNHDA and CDR2 SQIVND (reference sequence). CDR3 in DNA: TGTGCCAGTGAAGGCAGCAATCAGCCCCAGCATTTT. It specifies CASEGSNQPQHF. Using reference TRBV19 and TRBJ1-5 for the parts outside the CDR3, the full variable domain is DGGITQSPKYLFRKEGQNVTLSCEQNLNHDAMYWYRQDPGQGLRLIYYSQIVNDFQKGDIAEGYSVSREKKESFPLTVTSAQKNPTAFYLCASEGSNQPQHFGDGTRLSIL.

Written as DNA, the CDR3 is TGTGCCAGCAGCGCTAGGGGTGGCTACACCTTC. Amino acids: CASSARGGYTF. The gene calls are TRBV7-2 and TRBJ1-2; D is possibly TRBD1 (5 bases). The length of the CDR3 is 11 residues. The germline V gene encodes CDR1 SGHTA and CDR2 FQGNSA. Trimming pared 5 bases from V and 7 bases from J, leaving 8 bases between. The whole variable domain, remainder taken from reference TRBV7-2 and TRBJ1-2, is GAGVSQSPSNKVTEKGKDVELRCDPISGHTALYWYRQSLGQGLEFLIYFQGNSAPDKSGLPSDRFSAERTGGSVSTLTIQRTQQEDSAVYLCASSARGGYTFGSGTRLTVV.

This rearrangement joins TRBV19 to TRBJ1-1, with unresolved D. This CDR3 comprises 13 residues. CDR1 is LNHDA and CDR2 is SQIVND in the germline V gene (reference sequence). V was pared by 3 bases and J by 7 bases, with 12 bases between. The CDR3 DNA is TGTGCCAGTAGTATTTCAGTAGTCTATGAAGCTTTCTTT. This codes for CASSISVVYEAFF.

V gene TRBV20-1 combines with J gene TRBJ2-7; perhaps D is TRBD1 or TRBD2 (5 bases each). Germline CDR1 is DFQATT and CDR2 is SNEGSKA (reference sequence). The V end lost 2 bases, the J end lost 3 bases, and 17 bases lay between the germline ends. The CDR3 totals 15 residues. CDR3 protein: CSARQTGRGGYEQYF. In nucleotides, the CDR3 is TGCAGTGCTAGACAGACGGGACGTGGGGGCTACGAGCAGTACTTC.

The J gene is TRBJ2-4, the V gene TRBV30; D is unresolved. The CDR3 consists of 14 residues. Between the trimmed V and J ends, which lost 2 bases and 0 bases, there was a span of 8 bases. From germline, CDR1 is GTSNPN and CDR2 SVGIG (reference sequence). CDR3 loop: CAWSQPLAKNIQYF. CDR3 DNA: TGTGCCTGGAGTCAACCTCTAGCCAAAAACATTCAGTACTTC.

The J gene is TRBJ1-2, the V gene TRBV7-2; D is perhaps TRBD1 (5 bases). Germline loops: CDR1 SGHTA, CDR2 FQGNSA. The CDR3 is made up of 15 amino acids. Trimming stripped 5 bases from V and 0 bases from J, with 13 bases between. This CDR3 reads CASSPWGLANYGYTF. DNA of the CDR3: TGTGCCAGCAGCCCCTGGGGGTTAGCTAACTATGGCTACACCTTC.

CDR3 region: CASSRDRGTDTQYF. As DNA, the CDR3 is TGTGCCAGCTCCCGGGACAGAGGGACAGATACGCAGTATTTT. The chain recombines TRBV18 with TRBJ2-3; 7 bases are shared with TRBD1. From germline, CDR1 is KGHSH and CDR2 LQKENI. This CDR3 has 14 residues. The ends lost 6 bases at V and 3 bases at J; junction bases unmatched: 6. Together with reference TRBV18 and TRBJ2-3, the CDR3 gives the full variable domain: NAGVMQNPRHLVRRRGQEARLRCSPMKGHSHVYWYRQLPEEGLKFMVYLQKENIIDESGMPKERFSAEFPKEGPSILRIQQVVRGDSAAYFCASSRDRGTDTQYFGPGTRLTVL.